What follows is one T cell receptor beta chain and its context. No antigen is known for it. This specimen comes from a study of CD8+CD57+ T cells in acquired aplastic anemia. Study as a whole: On average, sorted CD4+ and CD8+ cells gave around 3 ug of DNA. Roughly 10.8 million reads were obtained on average for healthy donor CD4+ cells. Study outcomes and limitations: Patients and controls had CD8+ Simpson's diversity values that were not significantly distinct. There were over 25 CD8+ CDR3 sequences that occurred in both patients and controls.

Genomic DNA acted as the template from which TCR beta VDJ combination and CDR3 sequence profiling were carried out. TCRdb processed the reads anew with MiXCR; each CDR3 protein has one entry. Of 65,000 or so distinct CDR3 sequences in the sample, roughly 58% were seen once. The material sequenced was sorted CD4+, CD8+, or CD8+CD57+ T cells (not recorded which) from PBMCs. This sequence originates from a human donor in good health, serving as a control.

CDR3 in amino acids: CSEPQGGKGTIYF. DNA of the CDR3: TGCAGCGAGCCCCAAGGAGGGAAGGGCACCATATATTTT. The chain couples TRBV29-1 to TRBJ1-3; D is undetermined. CDR1 and CDR2 from the germline V gene are SQVTM and ANQGSEA. The CDR3 totals 13 residues. Deletions cut 7 bases from V and 9 bases from J, with 19 bases between.